The 4 T cell receptor beta chains reported below all come from one sample, sequenced in a study of OX40 agonist ivuxolimab in advanced cancers. The data were produced by immunoSEQ multiplex PCR, yet TCRdb's version contains in-frame clones alone and is incomplete. The sample includes under 110,000 clones, just over 90% seen only once; the top ten take about 0.5%. The material was CD4+ or CD8+ T cells sorted from blood, obtained in a trial of the OX40 agonist ivuxolimab. These receptors came from an adult with an advanced solid tumor such as melanoma, head and neck, liver or kidney cancer.

The sample holds a few counts of this clone. The chain has TRBV5-6 and TRBJ1-2; TRBD1 matches at 8 bases. V gave up 4 bases and J gave up 7 bases; unmatched junction bases: 12. The CDR3 spans 15 residues. CDR1 is SGHDT and CDR2 is YYEEEE in the germline V gene. The CDR3 is CASSPGGRGLGGYTF. The DNA of the CDR3 is TGTGCCAGCAGCCCTGGGGGCAGGGGGCTTGGTGGCTACACCTTC.

The chain joins TRBV20-1 to TRBJ1-6; a possible D gene is TRBD1 (6 bases). Germline V CDR1 and CDR2: DFQATT, SNEGSKA (reference sequence). CDR3 length: 11 residues. Trimming took 7 bases from V and 7 from J, leaving 8 bases between them. CDR3 loop: CSGRGNSPLHF. The CDR3 bases are TGCAGTGGGAGGGGGAATTCACCCCTCCACTTT.

This CDR3 reads CASSFPRASYEQYF. CDR3 coding DNA: TGTGCCAGCAGCTTTCCGCGTGCTTCCTACGAGCAGTACTTC. The V and J genes are TRBV11-2 and TRBJ2-7, with D hard to call. V lost 3 bases and J lost 1, with 10 bases in between. Germline V gene sequence: CDR1 SGHAT, CDR2 FQNNGV. The CDR3 contains 14 residues. The full variable domain, its missing parts supplied by reference TRBV11-2 and TRBJ2-7, is EAGVAQSPRYKIIEKRQSVAFWCNPISGHATLYWYQQILGQGPKLLIQFQNNGVVDDSQLPKDRFSAERLKGVDSTLKIQPAKLEDSAVYLCASSFPRASYEQYFGPGTRLTVT.

The rearrangement links TRBV28 to TRBJ1-4; D is perhaps TRBD1 (5 bases). The germline V and J ends were trimmed by 3 bases and 7 bases, with 9 bases remaining between them. Germline lookup yields CDR1 MDHEN and CDR2 SYDVKM. This CDR3 comprises 13 residues. Written as DNA, the CDR3 is TGTGCCAGCAGTTTCCAGACAGCTGAAAAACTGTTTTTT. Its translation is CASSFQTAEKLFF.